Reported below is one T cell receptor (beta chain). Sequencing was performed with immunoSEQ multiplex PCR; in TCRdb, only in-frame clones are kept and a portion is missing. This sample has around 83,000 clones, with roughly 86% found just once. This sample was taken from a study of T cell responses to AZD1222 COVID-19 vaccine. Per the germline V gene, CDR1 is SGHNT and CDR2 is YENEEA. There are 13 residues in the CDR3. V was pared by 4 bases and J by 7 bases, with 13 bases between. The starting material was peripheral blood, obtained on day 0 of AZD1222 vaccination. The clonotype was recovered from an adult in good health. V usage is TRBV11-3 and J usage is TRBJ1-1; D is possibly TRBD1 (6 bases). This CDR3 is CASSSRGSSEAFF. CDR3 nucleotide sequence: TGTGCCAGCAGCTCCAGGGGATCCAGTGAAGCTTTCTTT.